This entry lists 20 T cell receptor beta chains sequenced from one sample in a study of graft-versus-host responses after intestinal transplantation. The method was immunoSEQ multiplex PCR; TCRdb's version includes in-frame clones alone and lacks a portion of them. Of 95,000 to 150,000 clones in the sample, roughly 95% are singletons; the top ten hold about 3.3%. These receptors' antigens are unknown. The specimen comprised unstimulated CD8+ T cells sorted from spleen or lymph node cells, sampled before intestinal transplant. Receptor source: a human donor who received an intestinal transplant.

The chain is built from TRBV5-1 and TRBJ2-5; D unclear. The V gene lost 0 bases and the J gene lost 0 bases, with 12 bases spanning the gap. This CDR3 is 16 amino acids long. Per germline, CDR1 SGHRS and CDR2 YFSETQ. The CDR3 region has the DNA TGCGCCAGCAGCTTGGCCTATTACGGAGACCAAGAGACCCAGTACTTC. Residues: CASSLAYYGDQETQYF. Based on the CDR3 plus reference TRBV5-1 and TRBJ2-5, the full variable domain is KAGVTQTPRYLIKTRGQQVTLSCSPISGHRSVSWYQQTPGQGLQFLFEYFSETQRNKGNFPGRFSGRQFSNSRSEMNVSTLELGDSALYLCASSLAYYGDQETQYFGPGTRLLVL.

The chain is built from TRBV7-6 and TRBJ2-5; TRBD1 or TRBD2 may be the D gene (6 bases each). The last part of the DNA fits TRBJ2-7 better; the J call may be wrong. Germline V CDR1 and CDR2: SGHVS, FNYEAQ. CDR3 length: 17 residues. CDR3 in DNA: TGTGCCAGCAGCTTAGCCGGAGGGGGGAGCTCATCCTACGAGCAGTACTTC. Protein sequence: CASSLAGGGSSSYEQYF.

The V gene is TRBV5-4, the J gene TRBJ2-1; D might be TRBD2 (5 bases). The length of the CDR3 is 14 residues. Trimming shortened V by 2 bases and J by 5 bases, and 11 bases separated the two germline ends. CDR1 is SGHNT, CDR2 YYREEE, per germline (reference sequence). The CDR3 sequence is CASSLGGTDNEQFF. The CDR3 nucleotides read TGTGCCAGCAGCTTAGGAGGTACTGACAATGAGCAGTTCTTC.

The chain links TRBV27 to TRBJ2-7, with 7 bases that match TRBD1. The germline gives CDR1 MNHEY, CDR2 SMNVEV (reference sequence). CDR3 length: 13 residues. With 6 bases clipped from V and 7 bases from J, the junction kept 9 bases outside the gene matches. Written as DNA, the CDR3 is TGTGCCAGCAGCCGGGACAGCAGGCGGGAGCAGTACTTC. This encodes CASSRDSRREQYF.

The chain employs TRBV5-4 and TRBJ1-1, with D perhaps TRBD1 (5 bases). The CDR3 is 12 amino acids. Looked up from germline, CDR1 is SGHNT and CDR2 is YYREEE (reference sequence). The CDR3, as DNA: TGTGGAGTGGGACTCTCGGACACTGAAGCTTTCTTT. Protein sequence: CGVGLSDTEAFF.

This rearrangement joins TRBV4-1 to TRBJ2-3; no reliable D call. Germline-derived CDR1 and CDR2 are MGHRA and YSYEKL. This CDR3 is 14 amino acids long. V was cut by 4 bases and J by 1 base, with 9 bases left in between. The DNA for the CDR3 is TGCGCCAGCAGCCCGTTTGGGGGCACAGATACGCAGTATTTT. Amino acid sequence: CASSPFGGTDTQYF.

The chain recombines TRBV15 with TRBJ2-1, with 9 bases lining up with TRBD1. After removal of 7 bases from V and 9 bases from J, the junction contained 10 bases not matched to a gene. The CDR3 contains 14 residues. The V gene's germline CDR1 is LNHNV and CDR2 YYDKDF (reference sequence). The CDR3 DNA reads TGTGCCACCACCCATTGGACAGGGGCTATTGAGCAGTTCTTC. Its translation: CATTHWTGAIEQFF.

The rearrangement joins TRBV18 to TRBJ2-7, with D possibly TRBD1 on 5 matching bases. The V end was cut by 3 bases, the J end by 7 bases, with 10 bases between. Germline V gives CDR1 KGHSH, CDR2 LQKENI. This CDR3 comprises 12 residues. The CDR3, as DNA: TGTGCCAGCTCACCTTCAGGGTGGGAGCAGTACTTC. Its translation: CASSPSGWEQYF. The variable domain in full, with the rest retrieved from reference TRBV18 and TRBJ2-7, is NAGVMQNPRHLVRRRGQEARLRCSPMKGHSHVYWYRQLPEEGLKFMVYLQKENIIDESGMPKERFSAEFPKEGPSILRIQQVVRGDSAAYFCASSPSGWEQYFGPGTRLTVT.

This chain joins TRBV27 and TRBJ1-2; D call uncertain. The V gene's germline CDR1 is MNHEY and CDR2 SMNVEV (reference sequence). The CDR3 extends over 15 amino acids. V gave up 2 bases and J gave up 3 bases, with 13 bases separating them. The CDR3 region has the DNA TGTGCCAGCAGTTTACGACGGGAGGCTGACTATGGCTACACCTTC. The encoded protein is CASSLRREADYGYTF.

J is TRBJ1-1 and V is TRBV4-1; 7 bases fit TRBD1. With 1 base clipped from V and 5 bases from J, the junction kept 10 bases outside the gene matches. The germline gives CDR1 MGHRA, CDR2 YSYEKL. This CDR3 region has 16 residues. Here the CDR3 DNA reads TGCGCCAGCAGCCAAGTTGAGACAGGGACGAAAACTGAAGCTTTCTTT. Translation: CASSQVETGTKTEAFF.

This clone occurred a few times. The V and J genes are TRBV19 and TRBJ2-3; 7 positions agree with TRBD1. V gave up 4 bases and J gave up 6 bases; unmatched junction bases: 10. Germline V gives CDR1 LNHDA, CDR2 SQIVND (reference sequence). CDR3 length equals 15 residues. This CDR3 reads CASSTRTGHLDTQYF. The CDR3 bases are TGTGCCAGTAGTACTAGGACAGGCCACCTGGATACGCAGTATTTT.

The V and J genes are TRBV7-3 and TRBJ1-1; D ambiguous. CDR1 SGHTA and CDR2 FQGTGA come from the germline V gene. The V end was cut by 5 bases, the J end by 5 bases, with 24 bases between. This CDR3 spans 17 amino acids. The CDR3, as DNA: TGTGCCAGCAGCCCAAGCCCCCGGGCCCAGAGTAGAACTGAAGCTTTCTTT. This encodes CASSPSPRAQSRTEAFF.

The rearrangement uses TRBV6-6 and TRBJ1-1, with TRBD1 as a possible D gene (5 bases). This CDR3 contains 14 residues. V was pared by 7 bases and J by 3 bases, with 15 bases between. The germline CDR1 and CDR2 sequences are MNHNY and SVGAGI (reference sequence). CDR3 nucleotides: TGTGCCAGCAACCGACGGGGGTTTTACACTGAAGCTTTCTTT. It yields the protein CASNRRGFYTEAFF.

V usage is TRBV25-1 and J usage is TRBJ2-1; unclear D gene. V lost 9 bases and J lost 5, with 5 bases in between. The CDR3 contains 10 residues. Germline lookup yields CDR1 MGHDK and CDR2 SYGVNS. The CDR3 DNA reads TGTGCCAGTAGAGACAATGAGCAGTTCTTC. Its protein product is CASRDNEQFF.

This clone was recorded only once. This chain links TRBV7-9 with TRBJ2-5; D gene uncertain. The J call is in doubt because the DNA end fits TRBJ2-7 better. This CDR3 has 13 amino acids. The germline V gene has CDR1 SEHNR and CDR2 FQNEAQ (reference sequence). CDR3 sequence reads: CASLREESYEQYF. Here the CDR3 DNA reads TGTGCCAGCCTGAGAGAGGAATCCTACGAGCAGTACTTC.

This sequence joins TRBV19 and TRBJ2-7; TRBD1 is a possible D gene (5 bases). The CDR3 has 13 amino acids. The germline CDR1 and CDR2 sequences are LNHDA and SQIVND (reference sequence). V gave up 5 bases and J gave up 6 bases, with 14 bases separating them. CDR3 nucleotides: TGTGCCAGTAGTCAGGGTACTCCAAGCGAGCAGTACTTC. Its translation is CASSQGTPSEQYF.

This sequence joins TRBV5-6 and TRBJ2-1; 9 nucleotides agree with TRBD2. The CDR3 consists of 15 residues. Trimming cost V 4 bases and J 7 bases; bases outside gene matches: 9. The germline CDR1 and CDR2 sequences are SGHDT and YYEEEE. The CDR3 sequence is CASSIAGVLGNEQFF. The DNA of the CDR3 is TGTGCCAGCAGCATAGCGGGAGTCTTGGGGAATGAGCAGTTCTTC.

This chain connects TRBV9 to TRBJ2-1, with 7 positions matching TRBD2. Germline lookup yields CDR1 SGDLS and CDR2 YYNGEE. The CDR3 is 15 residues long. V shed 7 bases, J shed 4 bases, and the junction held 11 bases outside the gene matches. The CDR3 sequence is CASATKLAPYNEQFF. As DNA, the CDR3 is TGTGCCAGCGCTACTAAACTAGCGCCATACAATGAGCAGTTCTTC.

The chain is built from TRBV28 and TRBJ1-3; weak D call: TRBD1 (5 bases). Between the trimmed V and J ends, which lost 6 bases and 0 bases, there was a span of 15 bases. Germline CDR1 is MDHEN and CDR2 is SYDVKM. This CDR3 contains 16 residues. The CDR3 coding sequence is TGTGCCAGCAGGTCCGGGACCCGCCACTCTGGAAACACCATATATTTT. Its translation is CASRSGTRHSGNTIYF.

This clone was recorded once. The V call is TRBV12-5, the J call TRBJ1-2; TRBD1 aligns across 8 bases. From germline, CDR1 is LGHNT and CDR2 FRNRAP. The V segment lost 2 bases and the J segment 0 bases; nucleotides outside the gene matches: 11. This CDR3 has 18 residues. The CDR3 DNA reads TGTGCTAGTGGTTTGTACCCCCCGGACAGGGAAACTAACTATGGCTACACCTTC. Translating gives CASGLYPPDRETNYGYTF.